This TCR beta chain was retrieved from a study of blood T cell repertoires in COVID-19. On the study more broadly: Researchers got acute and convalescent COVID-19 samples from the United States, Italy and Spain. PBMCs, B-cell-depleted T cells, or T cells were the source of the cDNA or gDNA that made up the material.

Original processing notes: Amplification with reference gene primers provided the estimates of nucleated cell counts. TCRdb's table, derived via immunoSEQ multiplex PCR, lists solely in-frame clones and lacks some. The V and J calls and clone size come from that table; D and trimming were worked out from the DNA. The sample contains 70,000 to 90,000 clones, approximately 86% of which appear only once. The trim removed 6 bases at V and 7 bases at J, leaving 5 bases unmatched. This CDR3 has 14 amino acids. The germline CDR1 and CDR2 sequences are MNHEY and SVGAGI. J is TRBJ2-1 and V is TRBV6-5; 11 nucleotides line up with TRBD1. The sequence came from a man in his fifties or sixties with acute or convalescent COVID-19. The sample comprised peripheral blood. The CDR3: CASSRGDRGNEQFF. DNA for the CDR3: TGTGCCAGCAGCCGCGGGGACAGGGGGAATGAGCAGTTCTTC.